The 7 T cell receptor beta chains below all came from one sample that was sequenced in a study of shared clonotypes between healthy human individuals. The assay was immunoSEQ multiplex PCR, and TCRdb's table has in-frame clones only and misses some. The sample yields about 2.2 million clones, approximately 92% seen once. Naive-designated CD8 cells lacked CD45RO, were positively enriched for CCR7, and omitted terminally differentiated effector memory CD45RA+ cells. Material: naive CD8+ T cells from PBMCs. The receptor set was obtained from a man aged 18 to 30 in good health. Some clones in this sample may be carry-over from other donors' samples.

The chain uses TRBV27 and TRBJ2-1; D is possibly TRBD2 (7 bases). Germline CDR1 is MNHEY and CDR2 is SMNVEV (reference sequence). Trimming took off 1 base at V and 0 bases at J, with 19 bases between the two ends. There are 19 residues in the CDR3. The CDR3 here is CASSLLSVVGGASYNEQFF. The CDR3 coding sequence is TGTGCCAGCAGTTTATTGTCCGTAGTTGGGGGGGCCTCCTACAATGAGCAGTTCTTC.

The J gene is TRBJ2-7, the V gene TRBV19; D ambiguous. The V gene's germline CDR1 is LNHDA and CDR2 SQIVND (reference sequence). The CDR3 is made up of 14 amino acids. V lost 4 bases, J lost 2 bases, and 12 bases lay in between. CDR3 in amino acids: CASSTGSFAYEQYF. CDR3 sequence (DNA): TGTGCCAGTAGTACGGGCTCTTTCGCCTACGAGCAGTACTTC.

The V and J genes are TRBV7-2 and TRBJ2-1; D unclear. The germline gives CDR1 SGHTA, CDR2 FQGNSA. The CDR3 contains 12 residues. V lost 2 bases and J lost 8, with 7 bases in between. The CDR3: CASSLSRDEQFF. CDR3 in DNA: TGTGCCAGCAGCTTATCAAGGGATGAGCAGTTCTTC.

The rearrangement joins TRBV9 to TRBJ2-7; D possibly matches TRBD1 or TRBD2 (5 bases each). Deletions cut 3 bases from V and 6 bases from J, with 13 bases between. CDR1 and CDR2 from the germline V gene are SGDLS and YYNGEE. CDR3 length equals 13 residues. The CDR3 region has the DNA TGTGCCAGCAGCGAGGGGACCTACGGCGAGCAGTACTTC. It codes for CASSEGTYGEQYF.

The chain combines TRBV15 with TRBJ2-5, with 8 bases fitting TRBD2. The CDR3 runs 18 residues. Germline lookup yields CDR1 LNHNV and CDR2 YYDKDF (reference sequence). The V and J ends lost 6 bases and 0 bases, in that order; junction bases with no gene match: 15. The CDR3 DNA sequence: TGTGCCACCAGTCCGACCGGGACTAGTGCGACCAACCAAGAGACCCAGTACTTC. It codes for CATSPTGTSATNQETQYF.

V is TRBV9 and J is TRBJ2-2; tentatively, D is TRBD1 (6 bases). This CDR3 is 17 amino acids long. CDR1 is SGDLS, CDR2 YYNGEE, per germline. V lost 0 bases, J lost 3 bases, and 15 bases lay in between. CDR3 amino acids: CASSVASQGMDTGELFF. CDR3 sequence (DNA): TGTGCCAGCAGCGTAGCCAGTCAGGGGATGGACACCGGGGAGCTGTTTTTT.

The V call is TRBV7-8, the J call TRBJ2-1; D is ambiguous. This CDR3 spans 16 amino acids. Germline lookup yields CDR1 SGHVS and CDR2 FQNEAQ. Trimming pared 2 bases from V and 0 bases from J, leaving 11 bases between. The CDR3 DNA follows: TGTGCCAGCAGCTTATCATACGGGCCCTCCTACAATGAGCAGTTCTTC. This codes for CASSLSYGPSYNEQFF.